This TCR beta chain was sequenced for a study of monozygotic twins with inflammatory bowel disease. For each CDR3 protein, TCRdb gives one entry from its re-call of the 5' RACE reads, without DNA. This table lists about 300,000 distinct CDR3 sequences. The CDR3 loop spans 15 amino acids. This TCR came from a human donor with ulcerative colitis or Crohn's disease, or a healthy co-twin of an affected twin (not recorded which). The rearrangement joins TRBV12-3 or TRBV12-4 to TRBJ2-3. Sequencing used blood. CDR3 region: CASSLPWRSWDTQYF.